This T cell receptor beta chain was captured in a study of tumor-infiltrating lymphocytes in primary liver carcinoma. Study information: Patients of both sexes were 30 to 69 years old. The study obtained roughly 3.5 to 7.5 million productive TCRbeta reads per sample, similar across tissue types.

TCR beta cDNA was prepared out of roughly 0.45 ug total RNA by means of a constant-region primer. Nested multiplex PCR, run for three rounds with slightly modified ARM-PCR, yielded TCR beta libraries. The two initial PCR rounds, roughly 10 cycles each, used TRBV1-TRBV30 forward and C-beta reverse primers. TCRdb re-derived calls from the multiplex PCR reads in MiXCR, one entry per CDR3 protein. The profile shows more than 75,000 distinct CDR3 sequences, approximately 70% of them singletons. Co-extracted RNA and DNA came from around 18-30 mg of unsorted bulk tissue. Collection of samples drew on five separate regions of each tumor. Without exception, tumor samples held over 75% viable tumor cells. V lost 9 bases to trimming and J lost 3 bases, with 24 bases between them. The CDR3 is 16 amino acids. Germline CDR1 and CDR2: MGHRA and YSYEKL.

What was sequenced was liver tumor tissue from sampling region 1. The sample's subset: tumor region T1, superior pole. V is TRBV4-1 and J is TRBJ2-7, with D tentatively TRBD2 (5 bases). The source is a man aged 40-49 years with primary liver carcinoma and hepatitis B virus infection. CDR3 region: CARSLVSMGVGYEQYF. The DNA for the CDR3 is TGCGCCAGAAGCTTAGTGAGTATGGGAGTCGGCTACGAGCAGTACTTC.